This is a list of T cell receptor beta chains from one sample in a study of vaccination and CD4 T cells after COVID-19. No antigen has been assigned to these receptors. Each CDR3 protein gets one entry after TCRdb re-called the PCR reads with MiXCR. The repertoire holds 22,000 or so distinct CDR3 sequences, with roughly 54% as singletons. Sequenced sample: CD4+ T cells from blood, cultured in vitro. These receptors all stem from a human donor who had recovered from COVID-19. CDR3s include the opening cysteine and the closing phenylalanine or tryptophan. D genes are given only for firm matches. Size is omitted from some rows. Given values are once, few, many or a class for expanded clones.

J | V | D | size | CDR3 | DNA
TRBJ2-1 | TRBV3-1 | TRBD2 | once | CASSLTSGANNEQFF | TGTGCCAGCAGCCTAACTAGCGGGGCTAACAATGAGCAGTTCTTC
TRBJ2-1 | TRBV6-2/TRBV6-3 | NA | NA | CASSLYGPTKGFF | TGTGCCAGCAGTTTGTACGGGCCAACTAAGGGGTTCTTC
TRBJ1-2 | TRBV19 | NA | once | CASSIVGNGYTF | TGTGCCAGTAGTATAGTAGGGAACGGCTACACCTTC
TRBJ1-1 | TRBV6-1 | NA | NA | CATNRQGGTEAFF | TGTGCCACCAATCGTCAAGGGGGCACTGAAGCTTTCTTT
TRBJ2-5 | TRBV2 | NA | NA | CASSKRNQETQYF | TGTGCCAGCAGTAAGAGGAACCAAGAGACCCAGTACTTC
TRBJ1-2 | TRBV7-3 | NA | NA | CASSLDGGGVYGYTF | TGTGCCAGCAGCTTAGATGGGGGAGGTGTCTATGGCTACACCTTC
TRBJ2-3 | TRBV12-3/TRBV12-4 | NA | NA | CASSLRRITDTQYF | TGTGCCAGCAGTTTGAGACGGATTACAGATACGCAGTATTTT
TRBJ2-2 | TRBV7-9 | NA | NA | CASSLGSPELGELFF | TGTGCCAGCAGCTTAGGATCTCCGGAACTCGGGGAGCTGTTTTTT
TRBJ1-1 | TRBV5-5 | TRBD1 | NA | CASSLRQGLLMNTEAFF | TGTGCCAGCAGCTTGAGACAGGGACTCCTCATGAACACTGAAGCTTTCTTT
TRBJ2-2 | TRBV24-1 | NA | NA | CATSDPGHNTGELFF | TGTGCCACCAGTGATCCGGGACACAACACCGGGGAGCTGTTTTTT
TRBJ1-2 | TRBV7-9 | NA | few | CASSLDQGGYTF | TGTGCCAGCAGCTTAGACCAGGGAGGCTACACCTTC
TRBJ2-3 | TRBV24-1 | NA | few | CATSGSDTQYF | TGTGCCACCAGTGGCTCAGATACGCAGTATTTT
TRBJ1-5 | TRBV27 | NA | NA | CASSPLNNQPQHF | TGTGCCAGCAGCCCCCTTAACAATCAGCCCCAGCATTTT
TRBJ2-3 | TRBV28 | NA | once | CASSLRSTDTQYF | TGTGCCAGCAGTTTAAGGAGCACAGATACGCAGTATTTT
TRBJ2-5 | TRBV20-1 | NA | once | CSAGEVTDPRNQETQYF | TGCAGTGCTGGGGAGGTCACAGACCCCAGGAACCAAGAGACCCAGTACTTC
TRBJ2-3 | TRBV24-1 | NA | NA | CATSDFTQGEADTQYF | TGTGCCACCAGTGATTTTACGCAGGGCGAGGCAGATACGCAGTATTTT
TRBJ2-7 | TRBV28 | NA | NA | CASSLTQAYEQYF | TGTGCCAGCAGTTTGACACAGGCCTACGAGCAGTACTTC
TRBJ2-2 | TRBV5-1 | NA | NA | CASSPIANTGELFF | TGCGCCAGCAGCCCCATAGCGAACACCGGGGAGCTGTTTTTT
TRBJ1-2 | TRBV10-2 | NA | NA | CASSDTSYYGYTF | TGCGCCAGCAGTGACACGTCCTACTATGGCTACACCTTC
TRBJ1-1 | TRBV7-9 | NA | NA | CASSIQAMNTEAFF | TGTGCCAGCAGTATACAGGCCATGAACACTGAAGCTTTCTTT
TRBJ1-2 | TRBV29-1 | TRBD1 | NA | CSVAGTGENYGYTF | TGCAGCGTTGCCGGGACAGGGGAGAACTATGGCTACACCTTC
TRBJ1-1 | TRBV20-1 | NA | few | CSARRTVNTEAFF | TGCAGTGCTAGACGGACGGTGAACACTGAAGCTTTCTTT